This T cell receptor beta chain was captured in a study of blood T cell repertoires in COVID-19 (dated by TCRdb to 2020 to 2021). Background on the whole study: Samples covering the acute and convalescent phases of COVID-19 were provided by collaborators in the United States, Italy and Spain. The material from the prospective study consisted of cDNA or gDNA derived from T cells, B-cell-depleted T cells, or PBMCs. Subjects who had been exposed to COVID-19, were actively infected with it, or had recovered from it provided the deeply sampled blood TCRbeta repertoires that made up the dataset. A freely available public database, intended as a resource for researchers studying the immune response to SARS-CoV-2, is where the repertoires were released. Samples came from the ongoing ImmuneRACE study (first 160 participants) plus 1,254 subjects from 6 global collaborators. Nearly every sample came with metadata listing a de-identified subject ID, COVID-19 status, age in years and sex. Where HLA class I and class II types were available, the types were taken from metadata supplied by the sample provider, not from assay-based typing.

About this clone itself: Its binding antigen is unknown. Within one base of it there is no much larger clone, and no base qualities were kept.

One collaborating source in Seattle enrolled patients during active infection and followed them longitudinally through the course of disease. The collaborating institutions used their own protocols to collect whole blood in K2EDTA tubes. For TCRbeta analysis, collaborators shipped samples as frozen whole blood, isolated PBMCs, or DNA extracted from either of those sample types. What the work shows at the level of the full study, not this receptor alone: The amount of clinical and demographic metadata varied by source and participant and was provided uncurated.

The CDR3 contains 16 residues, cysteine and phenylalanine counted. Left in the record is the CDR3 DNA by itself, 48 bases read in frame from the first base. Germline trimming amounts to 5 bases on V and 6 bases on J, with 16 as the count of junction bases outside the gene matches. As encoded in the germline V gene (reference sequence), CDR1 is MNHEY while CDR2 is SMNVEV. The immunoSEQ Assay, a bias-controlled multiplex PCR, was used to amplify TCRbeta CDR3 regions from genomic DNA. As for the authors' bioinformatics: The number of nucleated cells in each sample was estimated by amplification of reference gene primers within the assay. Sequence reads were collapsed and filtered to measure the absolute abundance of every unique TCRbeta CDR3 rearrangement. For each sample, productive Simpson clonality was calculated by taking the square root of Simpson's diversity index across productive rearrangements. This immuneACCESS table, as held by TCRdb, lists in-frame sequences with V and J called but not all clones. Of the missing ones, under half trace to an unresolved V gene in checked studies; the others have no known cause. V, J and clone size were drawn from that table, and D and trimming were deduced from the DNA. The sample table holds over 150,000 clones, of which 88% were seen once. 15% to 20% of the sample goes to the ten largest clones.

The sequence was collected from a man aged 45-65 years with COVID-19, enrolled during active disease. The chain is encoded by TRBV27 joined to TRBJ2-7, with 7 bases in between that match TRBD2. The sequencing sample was made of peripheral blood. The DNA reads as follows: TGTGCCAGCAGTCCCACCCTCCGGACTAGGTCTGCCGAGCAGTACTTC. This translates into CASSPTLRTRSAEQYF.